The TCR beta chain described here comes from a study of shared clonotypes between healthy human individuals. Replicate PCRs run on sorted subsets employed approximately 0.2 ug DNA, 25,000 to 35,000 T cell genomes. TCRdb's table, derived via immunoSEQ multiplex PCR, lists solely in-frame clones and lacks some. Of fewer than 3 million clones listed, around 92% are singletons. V shed 5 bases and J shed 2 bases, with 15 bases lying between them. This CDR3 spans 15 amino acids. Germline CDR1 is LNHNV and CDR2 is YYDKDF (reference sequence). Notes on this clone: Its antigen is still unknown.

Study-wide points: A limitation of the genetic and exposure-history diversity represented arose from few donors. Shared across a few donors were about 4.8% of the naive CD4 clonotypes.

This sequence was found in a man between 18 and 29 years old in good health. Some clones in this sample may be carry-over from other donors' samples. The V and J genes are TRBV15 and TRBJ2-5, with D tentatively TRBD1 (7 bases). Sequenced material: naive CD4+ T cells from PBMCs. Subset here: CD45RA+ positively selected. This CDR3 is CATSAGGPLQETQYF. The CDR3 coding sequence is TGTGCCACCAGCGCAGGGGGGCCCCTTCAAGAGACCCAGTACTTC.